This T cell receptor beta chain was documented in a study of blood T cell repertoires in COVID-19. Background on the study: The United States, Italy and Spain were the sources of the acute and convalescent COVID-19 samples. PBMCs, B-cell-depleted T cells, or T cells provided the cDNA or gDNA that made up the material.

There are 15 residues in the CDR3. V shed 3 bases and J 0 bases; nucleotides not matched to a gene: 3. Per the germline V gene, CDR1 is SNHLY and CDR2 is FYNNEI. The authors' processing: Quantification of nucleated cells was approximated via reference gene primer amplification. This table comes from immunoSEQ multiplex PCR, and its TCRdb copy is limited to in-frame clones, with some not included. V, J and clone size derive from that table, while D and trimming were established from the DNA sequence. The table lists around 100,000 clones, 70% to 80% of them singletons. The rearrangement uses TRBV2 and TRBJ2-7; 9 positions match TRBD1. This receptor was taken from a man between 65 and 85 years old with active or convalescent COVID-19. Sequencing was performed on peripheral blood. For the CDR3, the DNA is TGTGCCAGCAGTGATCCGGGACAGGGCTCCTACGAGCAGTACTTC. Amino acids: CASSDPGQGSYEQYF.